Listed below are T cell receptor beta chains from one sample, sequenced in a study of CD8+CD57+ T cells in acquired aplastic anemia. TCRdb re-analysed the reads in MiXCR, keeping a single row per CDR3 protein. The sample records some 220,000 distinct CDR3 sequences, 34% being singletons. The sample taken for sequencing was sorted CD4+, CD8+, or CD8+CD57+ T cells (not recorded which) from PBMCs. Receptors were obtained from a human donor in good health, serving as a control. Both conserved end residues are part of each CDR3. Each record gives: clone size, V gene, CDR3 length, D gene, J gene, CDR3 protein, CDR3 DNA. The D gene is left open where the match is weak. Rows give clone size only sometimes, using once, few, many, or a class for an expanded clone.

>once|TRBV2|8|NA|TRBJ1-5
CASMSQHF
TGTGCCAGCATGTCCCAGCATTTT
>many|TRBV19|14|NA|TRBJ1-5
CASSIFEENQPQHF
TGTGCCAGTAGTATTTTCGAAGAAAATCAGCCCCAGCATTTT
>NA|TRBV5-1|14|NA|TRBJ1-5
CASSFTQGSQPQHF
TGCGCCAGCAGCTTCACCCAGGGCTCCCAGCCCCAGCATTTT
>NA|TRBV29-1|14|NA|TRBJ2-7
CSASRSGGPREQYF
TGCAGTGCTAGTAGGTCAGGGGGGCCCCGGGAGCAGTACTTC
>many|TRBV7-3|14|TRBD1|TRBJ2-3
CASSLVGQGDTQYF
TGTGCCAGCAGCTTAGTGGGACAGGGGGATACGCAGTATTTT
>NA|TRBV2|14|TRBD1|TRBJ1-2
CASRVGDRNYGYTF
TGTGCCAGCAGGGTTGGGGACAGGAACTATGGCTACACCTTC
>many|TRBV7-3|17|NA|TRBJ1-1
CASSHGNNGGTDTEAFF
TGTGCCAGCAGCCACGGGAACAACGGGGGGACGGACACTGAAGCTTTCTTT
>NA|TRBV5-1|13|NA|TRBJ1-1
CASGMAEDTEAFF
TGCGCCAGCGGCATGGCCGAAGACACTGAAGCTTTCTTT
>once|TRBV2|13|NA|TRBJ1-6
CASDSPYNPPLHF
TGTGCCAGCGACAGCCCCTATAATCCACCCCTCCACTTT
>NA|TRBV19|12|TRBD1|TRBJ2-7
CAGTGDSYEQYF
TGTGCCGGGACAGGGGACTCCTACGAGCAGTACTTC
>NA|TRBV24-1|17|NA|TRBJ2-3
CATSDLPGAGSTDTQYF
TGTGCCACCAGTGATTTACCCGGGGCAGGTTCCACAGATACGCAGTATTTT
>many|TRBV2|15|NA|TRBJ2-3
CASSDARTGTDTQYF
TGTGCCAGCAGTGACGCGCGGACTGGCACAGATACGCAGTATTTT
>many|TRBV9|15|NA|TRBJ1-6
CASSPRGAPNSPLHF
TGTGCCAGCAGCCCCAGAGGGGCGCCCAATTCACCCCTCCACTTT
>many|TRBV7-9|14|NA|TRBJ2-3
CASSFGQTTDTQYF
TGTGCCAGCAGCTTTGGACAGACCACAGATACGCAGTATTTT
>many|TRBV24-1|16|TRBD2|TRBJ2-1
CATSDTTGGIYNEQFF
TGTGCCACCAGTGACACGACGGGAGGGATCTACAATGAGCAGTTCTTC
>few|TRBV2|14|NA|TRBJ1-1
CASSGSERATEAFF
TGTGCCAGCAGTGGCTCAGAAAGGGCCACTGAAGCTTTCTTT
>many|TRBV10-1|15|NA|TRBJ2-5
CASSSRVGPRETQYF
TGCGCCAGCAGTTCCAGGGTTGGCCCCAGGGAGACCCAGTACTTC
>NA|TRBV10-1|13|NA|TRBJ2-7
CASGRWGRCEQYF
TGCGCCAGCGGCCGATGGGGTCGCTGCGAGCAGTACTTC
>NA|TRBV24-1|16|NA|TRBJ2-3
CATSGFWGPIANTQYF
TGTGCCACCAGTGGTTTTTGGGGGCCCATAGCTAATACGCAGTATTTT
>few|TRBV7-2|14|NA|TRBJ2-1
CASSFELGYGEQFF
TGTGCCAGCAGCTTTGAACTAGGTTACGGTGAGCAGTTCTTC
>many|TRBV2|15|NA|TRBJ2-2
CASSVSQGYTGELFF
TGTGCCAGCAGTGTGTCTCAGGGATACACCGGGGAGCTGTTTTTT
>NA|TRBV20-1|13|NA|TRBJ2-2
CSAIKTGTGELFF
TGCAGTGCTATTAAGACGGGCACCGGGGAGCTGTTTTTT